The 3 T cell receptor beta chains below were found in one sample sequenced in a study of cytomegalovirus exposure and HLA in healthy donors. In the PCR, 60 Vbeta and 13 Jbeta primers were used. Sequenced by immunoSEQ multiplex PCR; TCRdb stores in-frame clones only, minus some. The sample includes roughly 130,000 clones, about 80% of them seen just once. The sequenced sample consisted of PBMCs. These receptors came from a boy aged 2-9 years in good health and CMV-seronegative.

This chain joins TRBV6-6 and TRBJ1-1; the D gene is possibly TRBD1 (5 bases). V was pared by 7 bases and J by 5 bases, with 14 bases between. The germline gives CDR1 MNHNY, CDR2 SVGAGI (reference sequence). CDR3 length: 13 amino acids. The CDR3 DNA follows: TGTGCCAGCATCATGGGGGGGAATACTGAAGCTTTCTTT. Translated: CASIMGGNTEAFF.

The chain combines TRBV10-3 with TRBJ2-5, with 8 bases fitting TRBD1. Judging by the DNA end, TRBJ2-7 fits better; the J call may be wrong. This CDR3 comprises 13 residues. Germline CDR1 is ENHRY and CDR2 is SYGVKD. The CDR3 reads CAIRGQGPYEQYF. In DNA form, the CDR3 reads TGTGCCATCAGAGGACAGGGACCCTACGAGCAGTACTTC.

CDR3 bases: TGTGCCAGCAGCCTAGGAAGGTGGCCGGACAACCAAGAGACCCAGTACTTC. Translating it yields CASSLGRWPDNQETQYF. The gene calls are TRBV9 and TRBJ2-5; D perhaps matches TRBD1 (5 bases). The V gene's germline CDR1 is SGDLS and CDR2 YYNGEE. There are 17 residues in the CDR3. Trimming stripped 4 bases from V and 0 bases from J, with 19 bases between.